This TCR beta chain was recovered during a study of CD8+ T cells in alopecia areata. Study as a whole: It was oral tofacitinib, at 5 to 10 mg twice daily, that treated patients received.

V dropped 4 bases and J dropped 7; count of bases not matched to a gene: 10. This CDR3 has 16 residues. Looked up from germline, CDR1 is MNHNS and CDR2 is SASEGT. Reverse transcribed after extraction, RNA yielded cDNA as the sequencing template. Sequenced by immunoSEQ multiplex PCR; TCRdb stores in-frame clones only, minus some. The sample has 200,000 to 250,000 clones, about 53% seen once; the top ten hold over 0.4%. Lesional scalp punch biopsies and peripheral blood came from alopecia areata patients. PBMCs served as the source from which CD4+ and CD8+ T cells were sorted. This clone was detected a few times.

This sequence originates from a human donor with alopecia areata. The sample in question was CD4+ T cells sorted from blood, obtained at week 0. This chain links TRBV6-1 with TRBJ1-6; 7 nucleotides line up with TRBD1. CDR3 in amino acids: CASSVGGQARNSPLHF. CDR3 DNA sequence: TGTGCCAGCAGTGTGGGCGGACAGGCCCGGAATTCACCCCTCCACTTT.